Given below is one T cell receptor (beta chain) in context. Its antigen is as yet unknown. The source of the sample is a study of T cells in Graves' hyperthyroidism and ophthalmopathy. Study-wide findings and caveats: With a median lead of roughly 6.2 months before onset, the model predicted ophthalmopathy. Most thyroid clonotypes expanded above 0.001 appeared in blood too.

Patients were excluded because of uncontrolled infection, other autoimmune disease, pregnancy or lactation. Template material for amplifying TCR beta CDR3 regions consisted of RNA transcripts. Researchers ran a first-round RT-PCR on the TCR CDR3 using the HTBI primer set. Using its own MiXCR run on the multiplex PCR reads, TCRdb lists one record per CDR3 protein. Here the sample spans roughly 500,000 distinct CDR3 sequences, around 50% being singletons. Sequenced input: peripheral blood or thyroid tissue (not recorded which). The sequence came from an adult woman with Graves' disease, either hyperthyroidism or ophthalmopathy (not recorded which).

The chain's CDR3 is CSVEGRDVGSAGELFF. The CDR3, as DNA: TGCAGCGTTGAGGGCAGGGATGTCGGGTCGGCCGGGGAGCTGTTTTTT. The V call is TRBV29-1, the J call TRBJ2-2, with D possibly matching TRBD1 (5 bases). CDR1 and CDR2 (germline): SQVTM, ANQGSEA. Trimming took off 3 bases at V and 6 bases at J, with 20 bases between the two ends. This CDR3 contains 16 residues.